One and the same sample provided the 18 T cell receptor beta chains below, sequenced in a study of T-cell memory formation after mild COVID-19 (dated by TCRdb to the early 2020s). The library was made by 5' RACE. The run used an Illumina NovaSeq 6000. The public reads were quality trimmed at Q25 with fastp and then assembled into clones with MiXCR by TCRdb, keeping productive beta chains. Every CDR3 protein is listed once, alongside the most common genes and DNA of its rows. The sample table records some 600,000 distinct CDR3 sequences; about 18% of these occur just once. In total, the top ten clones hold around 8.1% of the sample. The sequencing sample was made of PBMCs or a T cell subset sorted from them (not recorded which). The source is an adult woman who had mild COVID-19 (a few samples of this study predate the infection). The sample titles of this study are shuffled in the database, so cell type and time point are left out; the donor was told from shared clones.

This clonotype was detected a few times. The V gene is TRBV28, the J gene TRBJ1-5, with a possible D match to TRBD1 (5 bases). The CDR3 is 14 amino acids. The V and J ends lost 2 bases and 4 bases respectively, with 9 bases between them. CDR1 and CDR2 (germline): MDHEN, SYDVKM. The CDR3 DNA reads TGTGCCAGCAGTTTAAGACAGACTAATCAGCCCCAGCATTTT. This translates into CASSLRQTNQPQHF. Combining the CDR3 with reference TRBV28 and TRBJ1-5 gives the whole variable domain DVKVTQSSRYLVKRTGEKVFLECVQDMDHENMFWYRQDPGLGLRLIYFSYDVKMKEKGDIPEGYSVSREKKERFSLILESASTNQTSMYLCASSLRQTNQPQHFGDGTRLSIL.

This clonotype was found a few times. CDR3 DNA sequence: TGTGCCAGCAGCCTAACCCGGACAGGGCGGAACACTGAAGCTTTCTTT. Translated: CASSLTRTGRNTEAFF. V gene TRBV6-6 combines with J gene TRBJ1-1; 8 bases are a match to TRBD1. V was pared by 6 bases and J by 1 base, with 10 bases of the junction left unmatched. This CDR3 contains 16 residues. From germline, CDR1 is MNHNY and CDR2 SVGAGI (reference sequence).

J is TRBJ2-2 and V is TRBV7-8, with D perhaps TRBD1 (5 bases). Trimming cost V 5 bases and J 0 bases, with 13 bases left between them. The germline V gene has CDR1 SGHVS and CDR2 FQNEAQ. CDR3 size: 16 residues. The CDR3 region has the DNA TGTGCCAGCAGCCCCCGGACATTGGCGAACACCGGGGAGCTGTTTTTT. Translation: CASSPRTLANTGELFF.

The J gene is TRBJ2-7, the V gene TRBV20-1, with unresolved D. The germline V and J ends were trimmed by 5 bases and 6 bases, with 8 bases remaining between them. Germline assignment: CDR1 DFQATT and CDR2 SNEGSKA (reference sequence). CDR3 length: 10 amino acids. The CDR3 DNA is TGCAGTGCTTCTGGGCGCGAGCAGTACTTC. Translated, it gives CSASGREQYF.

The DNA of the CDR3 is TGTGCCAGCAGCCAAAGGACAGGGGATAATGAAAAACTGTTTTTT. Its protein product is CASSQRTGDNEKLFF. V and J are TRBV4-2 and TRBJ1-4; TRBD1 agrees at 9 bases. Germline CDR1 is LGHNA and CDR2 is YNFKEQ. This CDR3 has 15 residues. J lost 4 bases, V lost 2 bases, and 2 bases had no gene match.

Only a few counts were recorded for this clonotype. The V and J genes are TRBV12-3 or TRBV12-4 and TRBJ1-5; D remains unclear. CDR3 length equals 13 residues. Deletions cut 5 bases from V and 4 bases from J, with 9 bases between. The CDR3 reads CASSLLTNQPQHF. The CDR3 nucleotides are TGTGCCAGCAGTCTACTAACGAATCAGCCCCAGCATTTT.

This clonotype was counted once. Sequence at one end of the junction differs from germline and may be a read error. The genes are TRBV5-5 and TRBJ2-7; 9 bases line up with TRBD1. This CDR3 has 15 amino acids. Germline V gene sequence: CDR1 SGHKS, CDR2 YYEKEE (reference sequence). The CDR3 protein is CSSSWGDRAPYEQYF. The CDR3 bases are TGTTCCAGCAGCTGGGGGGACAGGGCCCCCTACGAGCAGTACTTC.

The chain uses TRBV4-3 and TRBJ2-7; D uncertain. The ends were cut back, 1 base at V and 2 bases at J, with 6 bases in the middle. This CDR3 has 13 residues. Germline V gives CDR1 LGHNA, CDR2 YSLEER. The CDR3 is CASSQGYTYEQYF. CDR3 nucleotide sequence: TGCGCCAGCAGCCAAGGTTACACCTACGAGCAGTACTTC.

This clonotype occurred a few times. The chain has TRBV29-1 and TRBJ2-1; 10 bases are shared with TRBD2. Germline CDR1 and CDR2: SQVTM and ANQGSEA. J lost 7 bases, V lost 4 bases, and 4 bases had no gene match. The CDR3 has 13 amino acids. DNA of the CDR3: TGCAGCGTTGTACTAGCGGGGTGGAATGAGCAGTTCTTC. Its protein is CSVVLAGWNEQFF.

The V call is TRBV7-8, the J call TRBJ1-2; D not resolved. The germline V and J ends were trimmed by 3 bases and 4 bases, with 21 bases remaining between them. Germline V gene lookup returns CDR1 SGHVS and CDR2 FQNEAQ. This CDR3 is built from 17 residues. The CDR3 reads CASSFPLSTAVGYGYTF. CDR3 sequence (DNA): TGTGCCAGCAGCTTCCCTCTATCGACGGCCGTTGGCTATGGCTACACCTTC.

There are many counts of this clonotype. The CDR3: CASSRTGVYNEQFF. CDR3 bases: TGTGCCAGCAGCCGGACAGGGGTTTACAATGAGCAGTTCTTC. The chain employs TRBV7-6 and TRBJ2-1; 9 bases match TRBD1. Trimming took 5 bases from V and 4 from J; bases not matched to a gene: 3. Germline CDR1 and CDR2: SGHVS and FNYEAQ. The CDR3 spans 14 residues.

This clonotype was seen a few times. In DNA form, the CDR3 reads TGTGCCAGCAGCGTTTACAGCGGCACAGATACGCAGTATTTT. This sequence encodes CASSVYSGTDTQYF. The chain joins TRBV7-9 to TRBJ2-3, with D hard to call. V was shortened by 5 bases and J by 1 base, with 10 bases between the two germline ends. CDR1 and CDR2 from the germline V gene are SEHNR and FQNEAQ (reference sequence). The CDR3 length is 14 residues.

V and J are TRBV7-9 and TRBJ2-2; 8 positions match TRBD2. CDR1 and CDR2 from the germline V gene are SEHNR and FQNEAQ (reference sequence). This CDR3 has 13 amino acids. V lost 3 bases, J lost 7 bases, and 1 base stayed unmatched. CDR3 residues: CASSLTSVGELFF. The CDR3, as DNA: TGTGCCAGCAGCTTGACTAGCGTCGGGGAGCTGTTTTTT.

The rearrangement uses TRBV18 and TRBJ2-1, with TRBD1 matching 7 bases. The CDR3 loop spans 15 amino acids. V was clipped by 5 bases and J by 6 bases; unmatched bases: 10. Germline CDR1 reads KGHSH; CDR2 reads LQKENI. The CDR3, as DNA: TGTGCCAGCTCAACGGGTTTAGGGGGCTCCAATGAGCAGTTCTTC. Its protein product is CASSTGLGGSNEQFF.

This clonotype was detected only a few times. CDR3 amino acids: CSARLEVGQPQHF. In nucleotides, the CDR3 is TGCAGTGCTAGATTGGAGGTGGGTCAGCCCCAGCATTTT. The chain employs TRBV20-1 and TRBJ1-5; D is uncertain. The V end was cut by 2 bases, the J end by 6 bases, with 11 bases between. Per the germline V gene, CDR1 is DFQATT and CDR2 is SNEGSKA (reference sequence). The CDR3 runs 13 residues.

This clonotype came up once. The chain joins TRBV20-1 to TRBJ2-7, with 7 bases matching TRBD2. CDR1 and CDR2 from the germline V gene are DFQATT and SNEGSKA (reference sequence). The CDR3 covers 12 residues. After removal of 6 bases from V and 2 bases from J, the junction contained 4 bases not matched to a gene. The CDR3 region is CSAESGTYEQYF. The CDR3 region has the DNA TGCAGTGCAGAGAGCGGGACCTACGAGCAGTACTTC.

This clonotype was seen a few times. The chain uses TRBV7-2 and TRBJ1-1; D ambiguous. The V end lost 11 bases, the J end lost 0 bases, and 13 bases lay between the germline ends. The CDR3 extends over 13 amino acids. Germline CDR1 and CDR2: SGHTA and FQGNSA. CDR3 in amino acids: CASLAGMNTEAFF. The CDR3 nucleotides read TGTGCCTCGCTTGCGGGGATGAACACTGAAGCTTTCTTT.

The chain links TRBV7-2 to TRBJ2-2; D gene unclear. The germline gives CDR1 SGHTA, CDR2 FQGNSA. V was shortened by 0 bases and J by 4 bases, with 9 bases between the two germline ends. The CDR3 runs to 15 residues. In DNA, the CDR3 is TGTGCCAGCAGCTTAGCCAGCGTTGGCACCGGGGAGCTGTTTTTT. It yields the protein CASSLASVGTGELFF. Full variable domain (missing parts from reference TRBV7-2 and TRBJ2-2): GAGVSQSPSNKVTEKGKDVELRCDPISGHTALYWYRQSLGQGLEFLIYFQGNSAPDKSGLPSDRFSAERTGGSVSTLTIQRTQQEDSAVYLCASSLASVGTGELFFGEGSRLTVL.